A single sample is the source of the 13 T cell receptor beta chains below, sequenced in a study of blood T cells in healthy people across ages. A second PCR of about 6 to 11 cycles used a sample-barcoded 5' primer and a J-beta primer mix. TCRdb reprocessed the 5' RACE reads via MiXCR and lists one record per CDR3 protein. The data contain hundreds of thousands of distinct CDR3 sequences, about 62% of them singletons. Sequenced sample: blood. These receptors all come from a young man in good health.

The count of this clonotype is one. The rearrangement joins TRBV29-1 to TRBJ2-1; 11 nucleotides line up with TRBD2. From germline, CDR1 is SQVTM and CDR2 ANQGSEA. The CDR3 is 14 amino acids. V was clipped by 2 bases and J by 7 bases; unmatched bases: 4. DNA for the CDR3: TGCAGCGTTGAACTAGCGGGGGGAGGAAATGAGCAGTTCTTC. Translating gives CSVELAGGGNEQFF.

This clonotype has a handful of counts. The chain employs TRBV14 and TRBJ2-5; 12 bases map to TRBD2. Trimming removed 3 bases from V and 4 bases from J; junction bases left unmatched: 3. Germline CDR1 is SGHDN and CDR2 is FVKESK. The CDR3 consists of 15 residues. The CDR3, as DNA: TGTGCCAGCAGCCATCTAGCGGGAGGGGGAGAGACCCAGTACTTC. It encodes CASSHLAGGGETQYF.

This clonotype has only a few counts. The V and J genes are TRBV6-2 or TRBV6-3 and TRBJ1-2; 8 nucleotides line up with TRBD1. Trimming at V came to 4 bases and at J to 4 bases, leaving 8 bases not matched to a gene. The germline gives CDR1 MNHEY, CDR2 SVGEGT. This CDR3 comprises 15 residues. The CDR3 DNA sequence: TGTGCCAGCAGTTCAACAGGGGGGACCTTCTATGGCTACACCTTC. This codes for CASSSTGGTFYGYTF.

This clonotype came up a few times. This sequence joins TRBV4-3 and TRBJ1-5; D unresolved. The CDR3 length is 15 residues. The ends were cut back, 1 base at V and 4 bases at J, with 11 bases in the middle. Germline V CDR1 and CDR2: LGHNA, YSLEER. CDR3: CASSQVVGGNQPQHF. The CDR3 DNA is TGCGCCAGCAGCCAAGTGGTGGGTGGTAATCAGCCCCAGCATTTT.

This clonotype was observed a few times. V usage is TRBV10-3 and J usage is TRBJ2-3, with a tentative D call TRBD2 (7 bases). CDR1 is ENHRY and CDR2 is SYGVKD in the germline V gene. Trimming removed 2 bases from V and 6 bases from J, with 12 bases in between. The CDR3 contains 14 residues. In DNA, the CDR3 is TGTGCCATCAGTGAGCCGGAGGGGGGGGATACGCAGTATTTT. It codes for CAISEPEGGDTQYF.

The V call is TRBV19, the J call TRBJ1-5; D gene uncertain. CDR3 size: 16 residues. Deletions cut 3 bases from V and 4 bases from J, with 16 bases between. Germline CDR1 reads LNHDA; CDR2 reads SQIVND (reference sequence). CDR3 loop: CASSIRRVTRNQPQHF. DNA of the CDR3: TGTGCCAGTAGTATCAGAAGGGTGACTCGTAATCAGCCCCAGCATTTT. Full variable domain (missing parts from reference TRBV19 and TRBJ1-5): DGGITQSPKYLFRKEGQNVTLSCEQNLNHDAMYWYRQDPGQGLRLIYYSQIVNDFQKGDIAEGYSVSREKKESFPLTVTSAQKNPTAFYLCASSIRRVTRNQPQHFGDGTRLSIL.

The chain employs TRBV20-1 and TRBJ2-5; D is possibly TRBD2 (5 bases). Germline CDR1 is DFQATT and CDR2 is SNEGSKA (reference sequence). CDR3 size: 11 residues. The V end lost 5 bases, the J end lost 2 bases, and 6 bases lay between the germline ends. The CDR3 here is CSAWTQETQYF. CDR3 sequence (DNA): TGCAGTGCTTGGACTCAAGAGACCCAGTACTTC.

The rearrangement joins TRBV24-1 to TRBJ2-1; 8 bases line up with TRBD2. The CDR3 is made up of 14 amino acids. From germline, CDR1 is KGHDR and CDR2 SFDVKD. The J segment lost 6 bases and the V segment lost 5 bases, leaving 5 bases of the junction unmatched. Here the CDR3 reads CATSGSGRGNEQFF. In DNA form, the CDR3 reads TGTGCCACCAGTGGGAGCGGGAGAGGCAATGAGCAGTTCTTC.

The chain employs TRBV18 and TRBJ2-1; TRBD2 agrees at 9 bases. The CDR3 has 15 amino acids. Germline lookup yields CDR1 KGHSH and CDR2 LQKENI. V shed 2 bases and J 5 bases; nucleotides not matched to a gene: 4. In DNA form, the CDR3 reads TGTGCCAGCTCACCATCTAGCGGGGCGAACAATGAGCAGTTCTTC. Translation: CASSPSSGANNEQFF.

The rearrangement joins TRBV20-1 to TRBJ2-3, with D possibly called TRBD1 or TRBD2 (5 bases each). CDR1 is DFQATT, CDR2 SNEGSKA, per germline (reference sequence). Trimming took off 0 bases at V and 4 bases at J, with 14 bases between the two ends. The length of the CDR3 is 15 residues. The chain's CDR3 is CSARDWGLESDTQYF. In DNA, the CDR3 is TGCAGTGCTAGAGATTGGGGGTTGGAATCAGATACGCAGTATTTT.

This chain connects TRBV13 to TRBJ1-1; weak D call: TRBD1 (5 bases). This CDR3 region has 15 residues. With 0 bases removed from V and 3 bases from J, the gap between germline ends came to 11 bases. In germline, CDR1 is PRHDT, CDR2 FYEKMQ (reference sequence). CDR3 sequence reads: CASSLGGPTDTEAFF. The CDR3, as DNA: TGTGCCAGCAGCTTAGGGGGGCCTACGGACACTGAAGCTTTCTTT.

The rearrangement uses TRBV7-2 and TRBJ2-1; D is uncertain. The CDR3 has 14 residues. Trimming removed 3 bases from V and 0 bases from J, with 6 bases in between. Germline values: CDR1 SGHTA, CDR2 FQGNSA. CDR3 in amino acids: CASSFSPSYNEQFF. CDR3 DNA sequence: TGTGCCAGCAGCTTTAGTCCCTCCTACAATGAGCAGTTCTTC.

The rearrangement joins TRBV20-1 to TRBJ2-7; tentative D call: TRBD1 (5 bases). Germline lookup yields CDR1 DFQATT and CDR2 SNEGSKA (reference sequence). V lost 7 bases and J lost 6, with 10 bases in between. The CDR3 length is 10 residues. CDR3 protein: CSERGSEQYF. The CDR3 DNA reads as TGCAGTGAAAGGGGCAGCGAGCAGTACTTC.